One and the same sample provided the 14 T cell receptor beta chains below, sequenced in a study of OX40 agonist ivuxolimab in advanced cancers. The data were produced by immunoSEQ multiplex PCR, yet TCRdb's version contains in-frame clones alone and is incomplete. The repertoire holds about 95,000 clones, with roughly 91% as singletons. Sequenced material: CD4+ or CD8+ T cells sorted from blood, taken in a trial of the OX40 agonist ivuxolimab. The receptors come from an adult with an advanced solid tumor such as melanoma, head and neck, liver or kidney cancer.

The chain carries TRBV6-1 and TRBJ2-5; D might be TRBD2 (5 bases). CDR1 MNHNS and CDR2 SASEGT come from the germline V gene. CDR3 length: 14 amino acids. The V gene lost 6 bases and the J gene lost 1 base, with 12 bases spanning the gap. The DNA for the CDR3 is TGTGCCAGCAGCCTAAACCGGGGCCAAGAGACCCAGTACTTC. It codes for CASSLNRGQETQYF.

The V gene is TRBV10-3, the J gene TRBJ2-1; 9 positions agree with TRBD2. This CDR3 is built from 15 residues. Per the germline V gene, CDR1 is ENHRY and CDR2 is SYGVKD. The ends lost 0 bases at V and 6 bases at J; junction bases unmatched: 3. CDR3 sequence reads: CAISESASGTNEQFF. In nucleotides, the CDR3 is TGTGCCATCAGTGAGTCGGCTAGCGGGACCAATGAGCAGTTCTTC.

V usage is TRBV28 and J usage is TRBJ2-7, with 7 bases that match TRBD2. This CDR3 has 14 residues. Per germline, CDR1 MDHEN and CDR2 SYDVKM. J gave up 1 base and V 6 bases, and 6 bases lay outside the gene matches. CDR3 nucleotides: TGTGCCAGCAGGTCCCCGGGAGGTTCCTACGAGCAGTACTTC. This sequence encodes CASRSPGGSYEQYF.

The chain employs TRBV5-4 and TRBJ2-2, with TRBD1 identical over 8 bases. V was pared by 0 bases and J by 5 bases, with 3 bases of the junction left unmatched. Germline V gene data show CDR1 as SGHNT and CDR2 as YYREEE (reference sequence). This CDR3 is built from 15 residues. The CDR3 protein is CASSLAGGATGELFF. In DNA, the CDR3 is TGTGCCAGCAGCTTGGCAGGGGGCGCGACCGGGGAGCTGTTTTTT.

The CDR3 spells CASSSGVDRQETQYF. CDR3 DNA: TGTGCCAGCAGCTCAGGGGTTGACAGGCAAGAGACCCAGTACTTC. The chain combines TRBV5-8 with TRBJ2-5, with D possibly TRBD1 on 6 matching bases. The CDR3 totals 15 residues. Trimming stripped 3 bases from V and 2 bases from J, with 14 bases between. Germline V CDR1 and CDR2: SGHTS, YDEGEE. The full variable domain, its missing parts supplied by reference TRBV5-8 and TRBJ2-5, is EAGVTQSPTHLIKTRGQQATLRCSPISGHTSVYWYQQALGLGLQFLLWYDEGEERNRGNFPPRFSGRQFPNYSSELNVNALELEDSALYLCASSSGVDRQETQYFGPGTRLLVL.

The J gene is TRBJ1-4, the V gene TRBV19; D remains ambiguous. This CDR3 is 14 amino acids long. Germline V gene data show CDR1 as LNHDA and CDR2 as SQIVND (reference sequence). The V end was cut by 4 bases, the J end by 5 bases, with 11 bases between. CDR3 bases: TGTGCCAGTAGTAGTTCAAGTGTAAATGAAAAACTGTTTTTT. It yields the protein CASSSSSVNEKLFF.

The V and J genes are TRBV18 and TRBJ2-7; TRBD1 agrees at 8 bases. The V gene end was trimmed by 0 bases and the J gene end by 2 bases; junction bases not matched to a gene: 6. The CDR3 loop spans 16 amino acids. Per germline, CDR1 KGHSH and CDR2 LQKENI. CDR3 bases: TGTGCCAGCTCACCACCCGGGACAGGTCCAGCCTACGAGCAGTACTTC. This encodes CASSPPGTGPAYEQYF.

The chain joins TRBV7-2 to TRBJ2-7; D may be TRBD1 (6 bases). The CDR3 loop spans 12 amino acids. Germline CDR1 is SGHTA and CDR2 is FQGNSA. Trimming pared 2 bases from V and 7 bases from J, leaving 9 bases between. The CDR3 DNA sequence: TGTGCCAGCAGCTTAAACAGGGCTGAGCAGTACTTC. Translation: CASSLNRAEQYF.

The gene calls are TRBV11-2 and TRBJ1-5, with D perhaps TRBD1 (6 bases). Between the trimmed V and J ends, which lost 1 base and 2 bases, there was a span of 9 bases. Germline V gene data show CDR1 as SGHAT and CDR2 as FQNNGV. The CDR3 loop spans 15 amino acids. The CDR3 nucleotides are TGTGCCAGCAGCTTAGTAGGGGGTGGCAATCAGCCCCAGCATTTT. Amino acid sequence: CASSLVGGGNQPQHF.

The chain is built from TRBV28 and TRBJ2-2, with D possibly TRBD2 on 6 matching bases. The germline V and J ends were trimmed by 2 bases and 4 bases, with 11 bases remaining between them. The CDR3 length is 15 residues. The germline V gene encodes CDR1 MDHEN and CDR2 SYDVKM. The CDR3 loop reads CASSLGGQGTGELFF. As DNA, the CDR3 is TGTGCCAGCAGTTTAGGAGGGCAAGGCACCGGGGAGCTGTTTTTT.

The chain employs TRBV25-1 and TRBJ1-2; D unclear. The CDR3 loop spans 14 amino acids. Germline V gene sequence: CDR1 MGHDK, CDR2 SYGVNS. Trimming removed 6 bases from V and 4 bases from J, with 15 bases in between. CDR3 in amino acids: CASRPSGEGYGYTF. The CDR3 DNA follows: TGTGCCAGCAGACCTAGTGGAGAAGGCTATGGCTACACCTTC.

V usage is TRBV30 and J usage is TRBJ1-1, with 9 bases lining up with TRBD1. The trim removed 3 bases at V and 5 bases at J, leaving 7 bases unmatched. The CDR3 totals 14 residues. CDR1 is GTSNPN and CDR2 is SVGIG in the germline V gene (reference sequence). CDR3 sequence: CAWRPGQGRTEAFF. CDR3 in DNA: TGTGCCTGGAGACCAGGACAGGGGAGAACTGAAGCTTTCTTT.

The V gene is TRBV19, the J gene TRBJ1-4, with D hard to call. V shed 8 bases and J shed 3 bases, with 13 bases lying between them. The germline CDR1 and CDR2 sequences are LNHDA and SQIVND (reference sequence). This CDR3 is 14 amino acids long. This chain's CDR3 is CASVSGLPNEKLFF. DNA for the CDR3: TGTGCCAGTGTCTCCGGCCTCCCTAATGAAAAACTGTTTTTT. The full variable domain, rest sourced from reference TRBV19 and TRBJ1-4, is DGGITQSPKYLFRKEGQNVTLSCEQNLNHDAMYWYRQDPGQGLRLIYYSQIVNDFQKGDIAEGYSVSREKKESFPLTVTSAQKNPTAFYLCASVSGLPNEKLFFGSGTQLSVL.

CDR3 region: CASSLEAAGASGQFF. The DNA for the CDR3 is TGTGCCAGCAGCTTAGAGGCGGCGGGAGCTAGCGGGCAGTTCTTC. J is TRBJ2-1 and V is TRBV11-3, with 7 bases identical to TRBD2. The CDR3 has 15 residues. Looked up from germline, CDR1 is SGHNT and CDR2 is YENEEA. V was pared by 0 bases and J by 12 bases, with 11 bases of the junction left unmatched. Based on the CDR3 plus reference TRBV11-3 and TRBJ2-1, the full variable domain is EAGVVQSPRYKIIEKKQPVAFWCNPISGHNTLYWYLQNLGQGPELLIRYENEEAVDDSQLPKDRFSAERLKGVDSTLKIQPAELGDSAVYLCASSLEAAGASGQFFGPGTRLTVL.